This T cell receptor beta chain was identified during a study of response to subunit inactivated influenza vaccine. Study findings and constraints: The authors put forward the suggestion that each seasonal influenza vaccination may bring in only a limited number of new T cells.

Many counts were recorded for this clonotype. Its antigen is not known. Using its own MiXCR run on the RT-PCR reads, TCRdb lists one record per CDR3 protein. There are hundreds of thousands of distinct CDR3 sequences in the sample; 12% to 15% occur only once, and around 7.6% lies in the top ten. The CDR3 runs to 16 residues. Trimming took off 4 bases at V and 0 bases at J, with 16 bases between the two ends. The source of this sequence is a man aged 45-65 years who received an inactivated influenza vaccine. Material: PBMCs from blood, obtained 14 days before vaccination. The gene calls are TRBV12-3 or TRBV12-4 and TRBJ2-7, with TRBD1 as a possible D gene (6 bases). DNA for the CDR3: TGTGCCAGCAGTTGGGGACCGGGACACCCCTCCTACGAGCAGTACTTC. It encodes CASSWGPGHPSYEQYF.